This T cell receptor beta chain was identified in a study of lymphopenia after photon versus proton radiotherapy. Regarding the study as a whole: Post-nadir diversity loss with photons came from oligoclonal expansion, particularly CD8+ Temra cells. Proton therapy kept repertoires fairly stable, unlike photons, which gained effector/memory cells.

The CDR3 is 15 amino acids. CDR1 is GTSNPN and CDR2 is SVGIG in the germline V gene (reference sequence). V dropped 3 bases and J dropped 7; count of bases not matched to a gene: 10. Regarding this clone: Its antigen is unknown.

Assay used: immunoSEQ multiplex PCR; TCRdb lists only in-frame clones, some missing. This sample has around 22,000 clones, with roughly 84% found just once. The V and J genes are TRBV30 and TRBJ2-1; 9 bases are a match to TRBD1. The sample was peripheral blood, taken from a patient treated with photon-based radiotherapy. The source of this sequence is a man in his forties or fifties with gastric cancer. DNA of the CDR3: TGTGCCTGGAGCGATGGGACAGGGATCCGGAATGAGCAGTTCTTC. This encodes CAWSDGTGIRNEQFF. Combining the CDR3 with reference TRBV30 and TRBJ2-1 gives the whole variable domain SQTIHQWPATLVQPVGSPLSLECTVEGTSNPNLYWYRQAAGRGLQLLFYSVGIGQISSEVPQNLSASRPQDRQFILSSKKLLLSDSGFYLCAWSDGTGIRNEQFFGPGTRLTVL.